This note documents a single T cell receptor beta chain sequence. What it recognizes is unknown. PCR employed 60 Vbeta and 13 Jbeta primers. Some clones are missing from TCRdb's copy, which holds only in-frame ones; the method was immunoSEQ multiplex PCR. The profile covers some 110,000 clones, with 65% appearing a single time and roughly 9% taken by the ten largest. The sample comes from a study of cytomegalovirus exposure and HLA in healthy donors. Study overall: Earlier sequencing of about 179 million T cells yielded roughly 120 million unique TCR beta sequences. General study points: Later analysis showed TCR association rates varying by HLA locus, highest for DRB1 and lowest for HLA-C.

This CDR3 comprises 15 residues. Germline V lookup: CDR1 SQVTM, CDR2 ANQGSEA. The V and J ends lost 6 bases and 1 base, in that order; junction bases with no gene match: 11. What was sequenced was PBMCs. The chain combines TRBV29-1 with TRBJ2-7; 8 nucleotides line up with TRBD2. The sequence derives from a woman in her forties in good health and CMV-seropositive. CDR3 sequence: CSVTGGAILSYEQYF. In nucleotides, the CDR3 is TGCAGCGTGACGGGGGGGGCCATCCTTTCCTACGAGCAGTACTTC.